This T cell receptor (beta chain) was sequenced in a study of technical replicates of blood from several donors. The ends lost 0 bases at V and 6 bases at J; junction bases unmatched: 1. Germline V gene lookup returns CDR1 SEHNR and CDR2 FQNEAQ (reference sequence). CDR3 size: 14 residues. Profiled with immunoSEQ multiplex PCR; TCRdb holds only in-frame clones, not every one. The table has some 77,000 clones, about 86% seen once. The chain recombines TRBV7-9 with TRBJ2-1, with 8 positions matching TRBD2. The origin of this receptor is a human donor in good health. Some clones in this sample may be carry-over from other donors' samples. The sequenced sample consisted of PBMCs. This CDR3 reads CASSLAGLGNEQFF. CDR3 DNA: TGTGCCAGCAGCTTAGCGGGACTAGGCAATGAGCAGTTCTTC.